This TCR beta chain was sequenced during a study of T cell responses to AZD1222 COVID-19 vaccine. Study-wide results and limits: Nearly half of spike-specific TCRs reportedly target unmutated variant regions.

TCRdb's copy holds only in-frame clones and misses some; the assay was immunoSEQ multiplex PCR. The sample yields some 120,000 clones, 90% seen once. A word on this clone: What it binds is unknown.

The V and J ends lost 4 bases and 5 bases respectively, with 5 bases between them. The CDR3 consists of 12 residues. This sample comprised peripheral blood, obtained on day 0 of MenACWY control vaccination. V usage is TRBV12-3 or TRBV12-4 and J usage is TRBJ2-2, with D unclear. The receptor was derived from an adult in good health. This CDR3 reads CASSSRTGELFF. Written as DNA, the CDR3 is TGTGCCAGCAGTTCCCGTACCGGGGAGCTGTTTTTT.